This T cell receptor (beta chain) was recorded in a study of identical twins. Whole-study findings and limits: Possibly, invariant MAIT and iNKT cells partly confounded zero-insertion analyses. Models came in too low on out-of-frame TCR alpha sharing in monozygotic twins.

A note on this clonotype: What it binds is unknown.

This CDR3 spans 13 amino acids. The germline gives CDR1 LGHNT, CDR2 FRNRAP. The ends were cut back, 2 bases at V and 2 bases at J, with 5 bases in the middle. Every donor was a healthy Caucasian. TCRdb ran MiXCR on the 5' RACE reads and lists one entry per CDR3 protein. The repertoire consists of hundreds of thousands of distinct CDR3 sequences, with about 20% occurring once and the leading ten covering approximately 4.3%. These data also formed part of another study, on T cells expressing NK-cell markers.

This rearrangement joins TRBV12-5 to TRBJ2-3; D unresolved. The sample taken for sequencing was PBMCs. The receptor's source is a woman between 18 and 29 years old in good health. CDR3: CASGLPTTDTQYF. CDR3 nucleotide sequence: TGTGCTAGTGGTTTGCCTACCACAGATACGCAGTATTTT.